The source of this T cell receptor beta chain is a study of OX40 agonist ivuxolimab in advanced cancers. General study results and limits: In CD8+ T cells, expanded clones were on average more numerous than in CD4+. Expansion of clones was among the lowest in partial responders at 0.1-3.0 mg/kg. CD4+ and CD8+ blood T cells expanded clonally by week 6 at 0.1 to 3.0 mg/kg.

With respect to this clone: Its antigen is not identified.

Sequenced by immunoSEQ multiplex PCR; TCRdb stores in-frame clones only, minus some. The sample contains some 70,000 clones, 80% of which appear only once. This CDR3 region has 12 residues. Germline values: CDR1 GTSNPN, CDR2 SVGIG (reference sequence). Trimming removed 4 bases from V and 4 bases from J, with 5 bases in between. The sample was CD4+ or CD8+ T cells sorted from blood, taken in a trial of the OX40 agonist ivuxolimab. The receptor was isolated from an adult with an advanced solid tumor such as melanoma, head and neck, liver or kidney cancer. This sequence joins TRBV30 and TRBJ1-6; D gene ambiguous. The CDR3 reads CAWMTYNSPLHF. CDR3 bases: TGTGCCTGGATGACTTATAATTCACCCCTCCACTTT. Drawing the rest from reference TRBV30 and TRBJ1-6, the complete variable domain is SQTIHQWPATLVQPVGSPLSLECTVEGTSNPNLYWYRQAAGRGLQLLFYSVGIGQISSEVPQNLSASRPQDRQFILSSKKLLLSDSGFYLCAWMTYNSPLHFGNGTRLTVT.